The present TCR beta chain was sequenced within a study of shared clonotypes between healthy human individuals. Assay: immunoSEQ multiplex PCR; the TCRdb copy retains only in-frame clones and omits some. The sample holds about 980,000 clones, 76% seen once. Sequencing was performed on memory CD4+ T cells sorted from blood. The subset here: CD45RA-negative fraction. The source is a man between 18 and 29 years old in good health.

CDR3 nucleotides: TGCGCCAGCAGCCCTACGACCGTCTTCTCCTACAATGAGCAGTTCTTC. Its protein product is CASSPTTVFSYNEQFF. J is TRBJ2-1 and V is TRBV5-1; D is ambiguous. The CDR3 has 16 residues. V shed 4 bases and J shed 0 bases, with 14 bases lying between them. Germline CDR1 reads SGHRS; CDR2 reads YFSETQ. The full variable domain, its missing parts supplied by reference TRBV5-1 and TRBJ2-1, is KAGVTQTPRYLIKTRGQQVTLSCSPISGHRSVSWYQQTPGQGLQFLFEYFSETQRNKGNFPGRFSGRQFSNSRSEMNVSTLELGDSALYLCASSPTTVFSYNEQFFGPGTRLTVL.